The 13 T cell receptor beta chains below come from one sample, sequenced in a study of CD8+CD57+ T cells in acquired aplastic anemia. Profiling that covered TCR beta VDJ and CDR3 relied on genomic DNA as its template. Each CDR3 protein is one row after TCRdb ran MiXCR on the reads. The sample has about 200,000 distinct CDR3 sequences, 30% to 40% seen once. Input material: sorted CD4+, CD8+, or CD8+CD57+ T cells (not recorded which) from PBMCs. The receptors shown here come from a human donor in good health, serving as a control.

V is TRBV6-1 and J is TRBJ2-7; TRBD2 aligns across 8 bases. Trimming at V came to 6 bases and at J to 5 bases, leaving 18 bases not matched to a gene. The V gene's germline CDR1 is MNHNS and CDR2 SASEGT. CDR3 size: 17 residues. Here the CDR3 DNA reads TGTGCCAGCAGCTCGAACCCCCCGGGACTAGTGACCCACGAGCAGTACTTC. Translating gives CASSSNPPGLVTHEQYF.

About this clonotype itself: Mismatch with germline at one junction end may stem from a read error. CDR3 residues: CASSTGQRAAGELLF. The DNA for the CDR3 is TGTGCCAGTAGTACTGGACAACGGGCTGCCGGGGAGCTGCTTTTT. The chain uses TRBV19 and TRBJ2-2; D is possibly TRBD1 or TRBD2 (5 bases each). The CDR3 is 15 amino acids. Germline values: CDR1 LNHDA, CDR2 SQIVND (reference sequence).

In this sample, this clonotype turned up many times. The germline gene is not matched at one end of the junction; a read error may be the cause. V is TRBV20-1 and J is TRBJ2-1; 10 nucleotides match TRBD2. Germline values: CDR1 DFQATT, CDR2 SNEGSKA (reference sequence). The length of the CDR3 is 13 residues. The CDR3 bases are TGCAGTGCCAGAGCGGGAGGGGGCAATGAGCAGTTCTTC. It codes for CSARAGGGNEQFF.

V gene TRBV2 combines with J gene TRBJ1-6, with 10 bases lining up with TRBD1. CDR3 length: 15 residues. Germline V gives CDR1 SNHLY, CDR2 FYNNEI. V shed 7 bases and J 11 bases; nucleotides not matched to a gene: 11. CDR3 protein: CASNDLTGGTAPLHF. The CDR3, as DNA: TGTGCCAGCAATGACTTGACAGGGGGCACGGCACCCCTCCACTTT.

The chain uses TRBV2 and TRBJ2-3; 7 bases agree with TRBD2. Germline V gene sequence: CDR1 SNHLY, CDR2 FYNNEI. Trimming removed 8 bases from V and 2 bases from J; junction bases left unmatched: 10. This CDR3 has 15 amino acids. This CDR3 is CASGRVAGTTDTQYF. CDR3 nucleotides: TGTGCCAGCGGGAGAGTAGCGGGCACCACAGATACGCAGTATTTT.

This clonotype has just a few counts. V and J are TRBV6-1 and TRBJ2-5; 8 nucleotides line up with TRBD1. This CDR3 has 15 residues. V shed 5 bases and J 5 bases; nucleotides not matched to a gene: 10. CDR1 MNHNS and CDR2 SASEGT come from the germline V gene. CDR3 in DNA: TGTGCCAGCAGTCCACAGACAGGGGTCGGGGAGACCCAGTACTTC. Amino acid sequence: CASSPQTGVGETQYF.

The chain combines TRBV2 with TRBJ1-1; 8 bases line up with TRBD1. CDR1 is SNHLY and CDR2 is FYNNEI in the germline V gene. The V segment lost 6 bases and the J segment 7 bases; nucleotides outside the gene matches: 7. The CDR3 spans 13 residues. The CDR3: CASRKGQESEAFF. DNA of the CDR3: TGTGCCAGCAGGAAGGGACAGGAGAGTGAAGCTTTCTTT. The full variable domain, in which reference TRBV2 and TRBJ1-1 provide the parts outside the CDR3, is EPEVTQTPSHQVTQMGQEVILRCVPISNHLYFYWYRQILGQKVEFLVSFYNNEISEKSEIFDDQFSVERPDGSNFTLKIRSTKLEDSAMYFCASRKGQESEAFFGQGTRLTVV.

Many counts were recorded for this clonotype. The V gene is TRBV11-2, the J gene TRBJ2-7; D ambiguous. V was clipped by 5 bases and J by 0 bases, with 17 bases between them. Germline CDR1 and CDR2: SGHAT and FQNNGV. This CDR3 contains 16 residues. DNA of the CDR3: TGTGCCAGCAGCCCCCGAATATCCAGCGACTCCTACGAGCAGTACTTC. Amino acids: CASSPRISSDSYEQYF.

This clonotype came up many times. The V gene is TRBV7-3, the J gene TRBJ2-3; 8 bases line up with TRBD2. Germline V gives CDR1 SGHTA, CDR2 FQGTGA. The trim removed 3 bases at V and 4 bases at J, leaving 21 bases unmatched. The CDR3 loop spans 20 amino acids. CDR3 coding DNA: TGTGCCAGCAGCTTTACTAGCGGCCCATCGCCCCTCAAGAGGGCAGATACGCAGTATTTT. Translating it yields CASSFTSGPSPLKRADTQYF. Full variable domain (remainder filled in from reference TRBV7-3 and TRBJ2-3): GAGVSQTPSNKVTEKGKYVELRCDPISGHTALYWYRQSLGQGPEFLIYFQGTGAADDSGLPNDRFFAVRPEGSVSTLKIQRTERGDSAVYLCASSFTSGPSPLKRADTQYFGPGTRLTVL.

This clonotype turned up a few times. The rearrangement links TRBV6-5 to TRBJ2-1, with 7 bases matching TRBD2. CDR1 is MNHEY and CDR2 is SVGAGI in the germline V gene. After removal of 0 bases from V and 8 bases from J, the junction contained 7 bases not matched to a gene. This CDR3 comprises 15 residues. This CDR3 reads CASSYSGGSIHEQFF. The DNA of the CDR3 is TGTGCCAGCAGTTACTCTGGCGGGAGCATCCATGAGCAGTTCTTC.

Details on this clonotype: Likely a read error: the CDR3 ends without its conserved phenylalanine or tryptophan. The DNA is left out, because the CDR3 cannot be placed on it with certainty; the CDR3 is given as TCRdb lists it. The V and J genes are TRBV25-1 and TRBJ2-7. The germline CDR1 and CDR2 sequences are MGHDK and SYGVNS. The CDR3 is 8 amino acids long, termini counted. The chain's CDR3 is CASSSSVR.

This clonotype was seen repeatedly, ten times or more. CDR3 sequence reads: CASSEIGLADSYEQYF. CDR3 DNA sequence: TGTGCCAGCAGTGAAATAGGTCTAGCGGACTCCTACGAGCAGTACTTC. The chain uses TRBV2 and TRBJ2-7; 7 positions agree with TRBD2. The CDR3 length is 16 residues. Trimming at V came to 2 bases and at J to 0 bases, leaving 7 bases not matched to a gene. The germline V gene has CDR1 SNHLY and CDR2 FYNNEI.

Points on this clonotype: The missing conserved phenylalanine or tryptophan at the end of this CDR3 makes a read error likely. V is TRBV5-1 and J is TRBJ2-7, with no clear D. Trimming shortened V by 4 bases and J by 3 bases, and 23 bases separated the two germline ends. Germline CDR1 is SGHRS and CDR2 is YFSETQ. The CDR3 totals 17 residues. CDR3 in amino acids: CASSPDGRQRTNYEQYS. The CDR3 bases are TGCGCCAGCAGCCCGGATGGGCGGCAACGGACGAACTACGAGCAGTACTCC.